Sequencing of this T cell receptor (beta chain) was carried out in a study of blood T cell repertoires in COVID-19. Study-wide context: Sites across the United States, Italy and Spain contributed samples from acute and convalescent COVID-19. Sources were T cells, B-cell-depleted T cells, or PBMCs; the material itself was cDNA or gDNA.

After removal of 5 bases from V and 8 bases from J, the junction contained 4 bases not matched to a gene. Germline V gives CDR1 SGHTA, CDR2 FQGNSA. This CDR3 is 13 amino acids long. In the authors' workflow: Estimation of nucleated cell counts relied on the amplification of reference gene primers. Sequencing was performed with immunoSEQ multiplex PCR; in TCRdb, only in-frame clones are kept and a portion is missing. V, J and clone size are taken as reported in that table, and D and trimming were inferred from the DNA itself. The sample gives 150,000 to 250,000 clones, 82% of which show up once; 6.9% is in the top ten.

Sequencing was performed on peripheral blood. The chain employs TRBV7-2 and TRBJ1-3; 9 nucleotides line up with TRBD1. This TCR was sampled from a human donor with acute or convalescent COVID-19. The donor label of this sample is uncertain. CDR3 DNA: TGTGCCAGCAGCCTGGGACAGGGTGACACCATATATTTT. It codes for CASSLGQGDTIYF.